This entry concerns a single T cell receptor (beta chain). The CDR3 extends over 15 amino acids. Trimming removed 1 base at V and 0 bases at J, with 10 bases between. The germline V gene has CDR1 SEHNR and CDR2 FQNEAQ (reference sequence). Repertoires were generated with immunoSEQ multiplex PCR, while TCRdb's copy carries only in-frame clones and drops some. The repertoire holds about 260,000 clones, 90% seen once, with roughly 4.3% in the top ten. This sample was taken from a study of blood T cell repertoires in COVID-19. Study as a whole: From T cells, B-cell-depleted T cells, or PBMCs came the material, which was cDNA or gDNA.

Each participant's cohort was designated according to participant-reported clinical history. The chain recombines TRBV7-9 with TRBJ2-7, with a possible D match to TRBD2 (5 bases). Sample: PBMCs or T cells enriched from blood (not recorded which). The sequence was collected from a woman between 25 and 40 years old with acute COVID-19. DNA of the CDR3: TGTGCCAGCAGCTTAGGGAAGCGGAGCTCCTACGAGCAGTACTTC. As protein: CASSLGKRSSYEQYF.